Included here is one T cell receptor (beta chain) sequence, with context. Its specific antigen is unknown. The record has no base qualities; no much larger clone is one base away. These data belong to a study of cytomegalovirus exposure and HLA in healthy donors (dated by TCRdb to the late 2010s). Study-level background: According to an earlier analysis of 450 to 650 of the donors, some 180 million T cells yielded 95 million to 140 million unique TCR beta sequences and approximately 300 Gb of sequence data. About 310 gigabases of sequencing data and tens of millions of unique TCR sequences were included in an early release covering roughly 700 HLA-typed donors. Of the roughly 410 genotyped donors, 81% were placed in the genetic ancestry cluster associated with self-reported Caucasian donors. The study was designed to test whether signatures of past pathogen exposure could be identified by cataloging public T cell receptors. The study used immunosequencing to profile the T cell repertoires of approximately 690 subjects and linked those repertoires to cytomegalovirus serostatus. Along with the approximately 650-subject first cohort, a separate validation cohort of over a hundred different subjects was used. To predict cytomegalovirus infection status, the study combined high-throughput TCR immunosequencing, statistical association of individual TCRs with disease status, and machine learning. In a later analysis, previously published TCR beta repertoires from roughly 710 donors were re-analyzed and high-resolution HLA genotyping was added so that TCR occurrence patterns could be studied. Rather than using new phenotypic data, the later analysis identified candidate immune exposures from TCR beta sequences and from how often those sequences occurred across donors. To decide whether each TCR beta V gene segment behaved as functional or pseudogenic, an earlier analysis of nearly 600 of the donors relied on high-throughput TCR beta sequencing. Donor age, sex, ethnicity and CMV serostatus were collected together with the repertoire data. Genome-wide SNP genotypes for about three fifths of the roughly 700 donors were used in a later genetic analysis, which treated that subset as a discovery cohort. All discovery cohort repertoires had been generated on a single sequencing platform. HLA typing included class I and class II loci at four-digit resolution. The number of typed donors differed by locus: 629-630 for A, B, C, DRB1 and DQB1; approximately 520 for DQA1; approximately 600 for DPA1; and some 470 for DPB1. Four or five DR-DQ haplotypes were treated as single units for association and clustering because of strong linkage in the cohort. On average, around 240,000 unique TCR beta nucleotide sequences were sequenced per donor among several hundred genotyped donors of the cohort, with roughly 18% of those sequences being non-productive. Study-wide conclusions, independent of this receptor: According to a later analysis, most CMV-associated TCR beta chains appeared to be HLA-restricted, and the HLA associations seemed to be driven largely by CMV exposure. In a later genetic analysis, fewer N-insertions in productive TCRs were reported among donors in an Asian-associated ancestry cluster than the roughly 700-donor mean. It was suggested by the authors that the approach could potentially be generalized to other disease states and immunological phenotypes. A cluster of highly shared sequence variants was judged likely to be a technical artifact of the sequencing pipeline. The study listed approximately 150 TCR beta chains as associated with cytomegalovirus. In a later analysis, the rate of TCR association differed among HLA loci, with DRB1 alleles having the most associated TCRs and HLA-C alleles having the fewest. A later analysis associated 16,951 TCR beta sequences with specific HLA alleles at a false discovery rate of 0.05. According to a later analysis, parvovirus B19, influenza, CMV and Epstein-Barr virus appeared linked to several top co-occurrence clusters. For the cohort, immune exposure information was limited to CMV serostatus. Correlated functional status among segregating V segments might reflect linkage disequilibrium, but an unknown experimental factor could not be ruled out. In this cohort, only TCR beta chains were sequenced, and detectable features were limited by the absence of alpha or paired-chain data. Some IMGT-functional V segments, including TRBV6-2 and TRBV6-3, could not be distinguished by the 87-base-pair reads and were therefore excluded. In vitro tests confirmed that a few of the cytomegalovirus-associated TCR beta chains recognize cytomegalovirus antigens. In an earlier analysis of around 600 of the donors, most TCR beta V segments were observed in productive rearrangements about 90% or about 30% of the time, broadly matching IMGT annotations. When HLA alleles, especially DR and DQ, strongly co-occurred, attributing TCR associations to individual alleles was difficult. A further reported finding was that TCR beta sequences accurately predicted the HLA-A and HLA-B alleles for most subjects in the first cohort. The presence/absence analyses assumed that sequencing depth was roughly uniform across donors, and that assumption may not be true. The classifier was reported to diagnose cytomegalovirus status with high specificity and sensitivity in both the original and validation cohorts. Most TCR sequences were observed very rarely across donors, whereas some public TCRs were present in many individuals. Compared with equally common non-associated chains, HLA-associated TCR beta chains in a later analysis were more clonally expanded and had lower generation probabilities. An association between a missense DCLRE1C variant and V-gene and J-gene trimming of TCR beta chains was found in a later genetic analysis and replicated in an independent cohort. Because some donors lacked HLA typing at each locus, the association tests relied only on the typed subset. Because counts were too low, 15 or so rarely observed V segments, including chromosome 9 orphons, were excluded from the earlier analysis of 587 of the donors.

The V end loses 3 bases and the J end loses 7 bases, and a stretch of 7 bases separates them. Including cysteine and phenylalanine, the CDR3 has 12 amino acids. Of all the DNA, just the CDR3 is kept, 36 bases in frame from base 1. Via the germline V gene, CDR1 is SNHLY and CDR2 FYNNEI. The cohort comprised 550 to 700 healthy bone marrow donors. At the time of sampling, every cohort member was nominally healthy, though immune exposures that went unrecorded were likely present. The donor was CMV seronegative and was included in the group of a few hundred seronegative cohort members. A peripheral blood sample was collected from each donor, and TCR beta sequencing was performed on peripheral blood mononuclear cells. The Qiagen DNeasy Blood Extraction Kit was used to extract genomic DNA from the blood cell samples. To prepare the library, the immunoSEQ multiplex PCR assay was applied. For the multiplex PCR, a mixture combining 60 forward primers for TCR Vbeta segments and 13 reverse primers for TCR Jbeta segments was used. The CDR3 region of rearranged TCR beta genes was amplified from genomic DNA with a multiplex PCR assay. Amplified TCR beta libraries were sequenced as 87-base-pair reads on the Illumina HiSeq System. The authors' pipeline ran thus. Across the 500 to 750 repertoires, a later analysis counted some 81 million unique TCR beta chains, 9.5 million to 13 million of which were shared by at least two donors. Raw reads were error-corrected and collapsed into unique sequences with a nearest-neighbor algorithm that merged closely related sequences to remove PCR and sequencing errors. To assign V, D and J gene segments, CDR3 sequences were aligned to IMGT reference sequences. For a sequence to be retained, a match of at least six nucleotides was required to both a V gene segment and a J gene segment. Rearrangements were classified as productive when the CDR3 lacked stop codons and remained in frame with V and J, and all other rearrangements were classified as non-productive. Following IMGT convention, CDR3 was defined as the stretch from the second conserved V-encoded cysteine up to the conserved J-encoded phenylalanine. The earlier analysis of some 550 of the donors excluded any sequence lacking an unambiguous match to a single V gene segment. An earlier analysis of approximately 590 of the donors classified V segments as functional when productive rearrangements were above 56.7% and as segregating when the standard deviation between donors was above 5%. A statistical classification framework was built to diagnose cytomegalovirus status from the catalog of TCR beta chain sequences. A later analysis assigned V and J genes by comparing TCR nucleotide sequences with IMGT/GENE-DB human TR gene sequences. Using the TCRdist pipeline, a later analysis assigned CDR3 sequences along with most-parsimonious VDJ recombination scenarios. In a later analysis, every TCR beta chain was defined by the combination of its CDR3 amino acid sequence and its V-gene family, and reads without a unique V-gene family were dropped. To address suspected cross-contamination and a sequencing artifact, a later analysis removed some 620 highly shared, low-generation-probability nucleotide sequences. In a later analysis, a clonal expansion index for each public chain was calculated from normalized within-repertoire ranks of inferred template counts. In a later analysis, generation probabilities were computed using a VDJ recombination model fitted to out-of-frame rearrangements, and the results were checked against IGoR. In a later analysis, TCR-TCR, TCR-HLA and TCR-CMV co-occurrence was scored with hypergeometric tests, and a repertoire-size bias correction was applied to TCR pairs. In a later analysis, false discovery rates were estimated by permuting HLA or CMV assignments 20 times. In a later analysis, co-occurring TCRs were grouped using DBSCAN, and TCRdist sequence similarity was added for clustering within HLA-allele-positive subsets. Co-occurrence clustering excluded repertoires with fewer than 30,000 or more than 120,000 public chains, plus five with anomalous nucleotide sharing. Here the immuneACCESS table is served through TCRdb, limited to in-frame sequences with V and J called. Missing clones are a known gap in these copies; in checked studies unresolved V genes cover under half, and the rest lacks a known reason. V, J and clone size were drawn from that table, and D and trimming were deduced from the DNA. Within this sample are under 200,000 clones, with about 82% of them counted one time only. The ten most abundant clones make up approximately 0.8% of the sample.

The specimen was PBMCs. This sequence was found in a young woman in good health and CMV-seronegative. The sequence joins TRBV2 to TRBJ1-5; the D segment cannot be called with confidence. DNA sequence: TGTGCCAGCAGTGACCCAGGACAGCCCCAGCATTTT. Its amino acids are CASSDPGQPQHF.